The rows below give T cell receptor beta chains drawn from one sample of a study of OX40 agonist ivuxolimab in advanced cancers. Clones were read by immunoSEQ multiplex PCR, and TCRdb kept only the in-frame ones, dropping some. The sample lists approximately 40,000 clones; 88% were seen once. Here the sequenced sample was CD4+ or CD8+ T cells sorted from blood, taken in a trial of the OX40 agonist ivuxolimab. These receptors were taken from an adult with an advanced solid tumor such as melanoma, head and neck, liver or kidney cancer. CDR3s include the opening cysteine and the closing phenylalanine or tryptophan. D genes are given only for firm matches. A clone size is listed for some rows: how often the clone was seen (once, few, many), or a class if it is expanded.

D gene,J gene,clone size,V gene,CDR3 protein,CDR3 DNA
TRBD1,TRBJ1-3,once,TRBV5-8,CASSLTTGVGNTIYF,TGTGCCAGCAGCTTGACTACAGGGGTTGGAAACACCATATATTTT
.,TRBJ2-3,.,TRBV27,CASSLNRQPDTQYF,TGTGCCAGCAGTTTAAATCGGCAGCCCGATACGCAGTATTTT
.,TRBJ2-7,once,TRBV11-3,CASSRVYEQYF,TGTGCCAGCAGCAGGGTTTACGAGCAGTACTTC
TRBD1,TRBJ1-3,.,TRBV28,CASSLFETGSGNTIYF,TGTGCCAGCAGTTTATTCGAGACAGGGTCTGGAAACACCATATATTTT
TRBD2,TRBJ2-7,.,TRBV7-6,CASSSGTSGLYEQYF,TGTGCCAGCAGCTCCGGGACTAGCGGTCTTTACGAGCAGTACTTC
TRBD2,TRBJ2-4,.,TRBV13,CASSGPTSGGGLAKNIQYF,TGTGCCAGCAGCGGACCGACTAGCGGGGGCGGCTTAGCCAAAAACATTCAGTACTTC
.,TRBJ2-1,once,TRBV10-3,CAIRGVSLSSYNEQFF,TGTGCCATCAGGGGAGTTAGCCTCAGCTCCTACAATGAGCAGTTCTTC
TRBD2,TRBJ2-2,.,TRBV29-1,CSVEGLASTGELFF,TGCAGCGTTGAGGGACTAGCTTCCACCGGGGAGCTGTTTTTT
.,TRBJ1-4,.,TRBV2,CASTTGTAGEKLFF,TGTGCCAGCACAACCGGGACGGCCGGGGAAAAACTGTTTTTT
.,TRBJ2-4,.,TRBV4-2,CASSDTNIQYF,TGTGCCAGCAGCGATACAAACATTCAGTACTTC
.,TRBJ2-7,once,TRBV6-5,CASSYSPYEQYF,TGTGCCAGCAGTTACTCGCCCTACGAGCAGTACTTC
TRBD2,TRBJ2-1,.,TRBV18,CASSPPTSGTYNEQFF,TGTGCCAGCTCACCCCCGACTAGCGGGACCTACAATGAGCAGTTCTTC
TRBD1,TRBJ2-5,.,TRBV28,CASSLDRGWRETQYF,TGTGCCAGCAGTCTGGACAGGGGTTGGAGAGAGACCCAGTACTTC
TRBD2,TRBJ2-7,.,TRBV27,CASSLTGRNEQYF,TGTGCCAGCAGCCTGACCGGGAGGAACGAGCAGTACTTC
.,TRBJ2-3,.,TRBV6-5,CASGVTDTQYF,TGTGCCAGCGGGGTGACAGATACGCAGTATTTT
.,TRBJ2-3,once,TRBV6-1,CASSENRGGDTQYF,TGTGCCAGCAGTGAGAACAGAGGCGGAGATACGCAGTATTTT
.,TRBJ2-7,.,TRBV30,CAWGVPASSYEQYF,TGTGCCTGGGGGGTCCCGGCCTCCTCCTACGAGCAGTACTTC
.,TRBJ2-6,.,TRBV11-2,CASSLTGFASGANVLTF,TGTGCCAGCAGCTTAACTGGGTTTGCGTCTGGGGCCAACGTCCTGACTTTC
.,TRBJ2-7,.,TRBV29-1,CSVGSYEQYF,TGCAGCGTTGGGTCCTACGAGCAGTACTTC
TRBD2,TRBJ2-1,.,TRBV7-7,CASSLWEGFGGSSYNEQFF,TGTGCTAGCAGCTTATGGGAGGGGTTTGGCGGCAGCTCCTACAATGAGCAGTTCTTC
.,TRBJ2-7,.,TRBV7-6,CASSARDRAYEQYF,TGTGCCAGCAGCGCGCGGGACAGAGCCTACGAGCAGTACTTC
TRBD2,TRBJ2-7,.,TRBV4-1,CASAGTSPYEQYF,TGCGCCAGCGCCGGGACTAGCCCCTACGAGCAGTACTTC
.,TRBJ1-1,.,TRBV19,CASTTFIDSFLDAFF,TGTGCCAGTACCACATTTATTGACAGCTTCCTTGACGCTTTCTTT
TRBD2,TRBJ2-3,.,TRBV19,CASSIAAGGADTQYF,TGTGCCAGTAGTATAGCAGCGGGAGGGGCAGATACGCAGTATTTT
.,TRBJ2-1,.,TRBV19,CASSIVGENIFLEQFF,TGTGCCAGTAGTATAGTCGGGGAGAATATCTTCTTAGAGCAGTTCTTC
TRBD1,TRBJ2-7,.,TRBV5-1,CASSPWTGTPYEQYF,TGCGCCAGCAGTCCATGGACAGGGACCCCCTACGAGCAGTACTTC
.,TRBJ2-1,.,TRBV4-1,CASSQTPLGTHNEQFF,TGCGCCAGCAGCCAAACCCCACTAGGTACCCACAATGAGCAGTTCTTC
.,TRBJ1-2,.,TRBV19,CALGDGYTF,TGTGCCCTCGGAGACGGCTACACCTTC
TRBD1,TRBJ1-2,medium-sized,TRBV29-1,CSAITGGLDYGYTF,TGCAGCGCTATCACAGGGGGTTTAGACTATGGCTACACCTTC
.,TRBJ2-7,.,TRBV6-5,CASRQWGDEQYF,TGTGCCAGCAGACAGTGGGGCGACGAGCAGTACTTC
TRBD2,TRBJ2-3,.,TRBV28,CASSLLRTSGSADTQYF,TGTGCCAGCAGTTTACTGAGGACTAGCGGGAGTGCAGATACGCAGTATTTT
.,TRBJ1-4,.,TRBV25-1,CASSGGEKLFF,TGTGCCAGCAGTGGTGGTGAAAAACTGTTTTTT
.,TRBJ2-1,.,TRBV7-2,CASSSRDLGSYNEQFF,TGTGCCAGCAGCTCCCGGGACCTAGGCTCCTACAATGAGCAGTTCTTC
TRBD1,TRBJ2-7,once,TRBV29-1,CSVDSGDRGYEQYF,TGCAGCGTTGATAGTGGGGACAGGGGGTACGAGCAGTACTTC
TRBD2,TRBJ2-7,.,TRBV27,CASSPGLAVFYEQYF,TGTGCCAGCAGTCCAGGACTAGCGGTCTTCTACGAGCAGTACTTC
.,TRBJ1-2,.,TRBV15,CATSSTRKPNYGYTF,TGTGCCACCAGCAGCACACGAAAGCCTAACTATGGCTACACCTTC
.,TRBJ2-1,.,TRBV25-1,CASSEFRSSYNEQFF,TGTGCCAGCAGTGAATTTCGATCCTCCTACAATGAGCAGTTCTTC
TRBD2,TRBJ2-3,.,TRBV9,CASTKPLAGGLGTDTQYF,TGTGCCAGCACCAAGCCACTAGCGGGAGGGCTTGGCACAGATACGCAGTATTTT
.,TRBJ1-5,once,TRBV6-6,CASSLSNPTVGPQHF,TGTGCCAGCAGTCTCAGCAACCCCACCGTGGGGCCCCAGCATTTT
.,TRBJ2-7,.,TRBV13,CASSLGRFPSAYEQYF,TGTGCCAGCAGCTTAGGTAGGTTCCCGTCCGCCTACGAGCAGTACTTC
TRBD2,TRBJ2-7,.,TRBV9,CASSVELAAYEQYF,TGTGCCAGCAGCGTAGAACTAGCGGCCTACGAGCAGTACTTC
TRBD2,TRBJ2-7,once,TRBV4-3,CASSQGRGGSYEQYF,TGCGCCAGCAGCCAAGGGCGCGGGGGTTCCTACGAGCAGTACTTC
.,TRBJ2-7,.,TRBV4-3,CASSQDPGERWGEQYF,TGCGCCAGCAGCCAAGATCCTGGGGAGCGCTGGGGGGAGCAGTACTTC
.,TRBJ2-1,.,TRBV6-5,CASSYSSYYNEQFF,TGTGCCAGCAGTTACTCGTCCTACTACAATGAGCAGTTCTTC
.,TRBJ2-7,.,TRBV4-2,CASSPAGTALREQYF,TGTGCCAGCAGCCCGGCCGGGACGGCCCTCCGCGAGCAGTACTTC
.,TRBJ2-3,.,TRBV7-8,CASSLLVLAVTPDTQYF,TGTGCCAGCAGCTTACTCGTCCTAGCAGTTACGCCAGATACGCAGTATTTT
TRBD1,TRBJ2-2,once,TRBV5-5,CASSLGQGATGELFF,TGTGCCAGCAGCTTGGGACAGGGGGCAACCGGGGAGCTGTTTTTT
.,TRBJ1-5,once,TRBV30,CAWSGRTAAPWGNQPQHF,TGTGCCTGGAGTGGTAGGACTGCGGCTCCTTGGGGCAATCAGCCCCAGCATTTT
TRBD1,TRBJ1-1,.,TRBV19,CASTLGTVTEAFF,TGTGCCAGTACCTTGGGGACAGTCACTGAAGCTTTCTTT